The sequence of this T cell receptor beta chain was determined in a study of shared clonotypes between healthy human individuals. Study summary: Three plates each covered CD4 naive and memory; CD8 naive two, CD8 memory one. General study results and limits: Investigators collected only blood, and repertoires in tissues likely differ.

CDR1 is MGHDK, CDR2 SYGVNS, per germline. CDR3 length equals 14 residues. V was pared by 1 base and J by 3 bases, with 6 bases between. Naive CD8 cells, CD45RO-negative and positively selected for CCR7, excluded terminally differentiated effector memory CD45RA+ cells. A word on this clone: Antigen specificity is unknown.

Assay used: immunoSEQ multiplex PCR; TCRdb lists only in-frame clones, some missing. The sample holds about 2.1 million clones; around 95% are singletons and the top ten take around 1.7%. The sequence was collected from a man younger than 35 in good health. Some clones in this sample may be carry-over from other donors' samples. The sequencing input was naive CD8+ T cells from PBMCs. The chain carries TRBV25-1 and TRBJ2-2; unclear D gene. CDR3 sequence (DNA): TGTGCCAGCAGTGAATCTGGGGACACCGGGGAGCTGTTTTTT. It yields the protein CASSESGDTGELFF.